This T cell receptor beta chain was observed in a study of cytomegalovirus exposure and HLA in healthy donors. About the study: An early release of data contained 80 million to 85 million unique TCRs, which came from HLA-typed donors.

Overall study findings and caveats: A missense variant in DCLRE1C was later tied to TCR beta V- and J-gene trimming. Near-uniform donor sequencing depth was presumed by presence/absence analyses.

The germline V gene encodes CDR1 MDHEN and CDR2 SYDVKM. This CDR3 region has 15 residues. Trimming removed 6 bases from V and 0 bases from J, with 15 bases in between. This clone was counted a few times. Its antigen is undetermined. The PCR employed 60 Vbeta primers together with 13 Jbeta primers. Here immunoSEQ multiplex PCR was the method, and the copy in TCRdb shows in-frame clones only, minus some. This sample has around 150,000 clones, with about 64% found just once. The TCR sequence derives from a woman aged 25 to 45 in good health and CMV-seropositive. V and J are TRBV28 and TRBJ2-7, with a weak D call TRBD2 (6 bases). The sequencing input was PBMCs. CDR3 in DNA: TGTGCCAGCAGCCTAGGAGGGACTCGCTCCTACGAGCAGTACTTC. Translation gives CASSLGGTRSYEQYF.